The 24 T cell receptor beta chains given below trace back to one sample, sequenced in a study of spatial heterogeneity in lung cancer. Study-wide findings and caveats: Tracking of tumor mutation counts was seen in expanded intratumoral alpha and beta TCR counts.

Time point given: sample taken at primary tumor resection. MiXCR was run by TCRdb on the 5' RACE reads, yielding one entry per CDR3 protein. Of 500 or so distinct CDR3 sequences listed, more than 9.5% are singletons. Their specific antigens are unknown. Here the sequenced sample was lung tumor tissue, taken at surgery. The receptors come from a male donor with early-stage non-small cell lung cancer.

By its share, this clonotype is large. This CDR3 is CASSLDVSTEAFF. CDR3 nucleotides: TGTGCCAGCAGCTTGGATGTCTCCACTGAAGCTTTCTTT. The chain couples TRBV5-6 to TRBJ1-1; D uncertain. V dropped 0 bases and J dropped 4 bases, with 7 bases sitting between them. CDR1 and CDR2 from the germline V gene are SGHDT and YYEEEE. This CDR3 is built from 13 residues.

This clonotype is labeled medium-sized (0.01 to 0.1%). For the CDR3, the DNA is TGCAGTGCTAGTGCGCTAGCGGAGCTAGCCAAAAACATTCAGTACTTC. This translates into CSASALAELAKNIQYF. This chain joins TRBV20-1 and TRBJ2-4, with 7 bases lining up with TRBD2. This CDR3 is 16 amino acids long. The germline gives CDR1 DFQATT, CDR2 SNEGSKA (reference sequence). V lost 3 bases and J lost 0; bases outside the gene matches: 8.

This clonotype is deemed medium-sized (0.01 to 0.1%). This rearrangement joins TRBV11-2 to TRBJ2-7, with TRBD1 matching 7 bases. Germline CDR1 reads SGHAT; CDR2 reads FQNNGV. The CDR3 is 13 amino acids. Unmatched junction bases numbered 3, after V lost 2 bases and J lost 5 bases. The CDR3 DNA follows: TGTGCCAGCAGCTTAATGGGGACAGACGAGCAGTACTTC. Its protein product is CASSLMGTDEQYF.

By sample share, this clonotype is medium-sized (0.01 to 0.1%). This chain uses TRBV7-6 with TRBJ2-7; TRBD2 is a possible D gene (6 bases). This CDR3 spans 18 amino acids. Germline CDR1 and CDR2: SGHVS and FNYEAQ. The V gene lost 2 bases and the J gene lost 2 bases, with 22 bases spanning the gap. CDR3 in DNA: TGTGCCAGCAGCTTATCGGACCCCACTAGTAGCGGAGCCTACGAGCAGTACTTC. Translating it yields CASSLSDPTSSGAYEQYF.

This clonotype was counted a few times. This sequence joins TRBV5-1 and TRBJ2-4, with TRBD1 matching 8 bases. V lost 3 bases and J lost 6; bases outside the gene matches: 5. CDR1 is SGHRS, CDR2 YFSETQ, per germline. The CDR3 totals 14 residues. CDR3 DNA: TGCGCCAGCAGCTCCAGACAGGGGCGAAACATTCAGTACTTC. Translating gives CASSSRQGRNIQYF.

By share, this clonotype counts as medium-sized. The V call is TRBV7-2, the J call TRBJ2-1, with 9 bases lining up with TRBD2. Per germline, CDR1 SGHTA and CDR2 FQGNSA. V lost 3 bases, J lost 12 bases, and 6 bases stayed unmatched. The CDR3 is 13 residues long. This CDR3 is CASSFGGRGGQFF. CDR3 DNA sequence: TGTGCCAGCAGCTTTGGCGGGAGGGGCGGGCAGTTCTTC.

In its sample, this clonotype is large. The chain is built from TRBV20-1 and TRBJ2-3; 12 nucleotides agree with TRBD2. V was pared by 5 bases and J by 11 bases, with 5 bases of the junction left unmatched. Germline-derived CDR1 and CDR2 are DFQATT and SNEGSKA (reference sequence). This CDR3 has 12 residues. The CDR3 reads CSAPATSGRQYF. CDR3 in DNA: TGCAGTGCTCCGGCGACTAGCGGGAGGCAGTATTTT.

The chain is built from TRBV6-1 and TRBJ2-3; 7 bases map to TRBD1. Trimming at V came to 4 bases and at J to 1 base, leaving 2 bases not matched to a gene. The length of the CDR3 is 14 residues. The germline CDR1 and CDR2 sequences are MNHNS and SASEGT. The CDR3 nucleotides are TGTGCCAGCAGTGCCGGACAGGGCACAGATACGCAGTATTTT. This translates into CASSAGQGTDTQYF.

This clonotype was recorded a few times. The J gene is TRBJ1-5, the V gene TRBV28; 8 nucleotides match TRBD1. This CDR3 is built from 15 residues. V shed 6 bases and J 4 bases; nucleotides not matched to a gene: 8. CDR1 is MDHEN, CDR2 SYDVKM, per germline. The CDR3 nucleotides read TGTGCCAGCAGCATCGGGACAGGAGAGAATCAGCCCCAGCATTTT. This gives the protein CASSIGTGENQPQHF.

This clonotype is hyperexpanded (1% or more). The CDR3 bases are TGTGCCAGCAGCTTAGTAGCGCAGGGGACCCACGAGCAGTACTTC. Protein product: CASSLVAQGTHEQYF. V gene TRBV7-6 combines with J gene TRBJ2-7, with D perhaps TRBD1 (6 bases). Trimming cost V 1 base and J 5 bases, with 15 bases left between them. This CDR3 is 15 amino acids long. Germline assignment: CDR1 SGHVS and CDR2 FNYEAQ.

This clonotype was picked up many times. The chain is built from TRBV12-3 or TRBV12-4 and TRBJ2-5, with 7 bases aligning to TRBD1. CDR3 size: 17 residues. V trimming: 8 bases; J trimming: 0 bases; junction bases outside the gene matches: 15. The CDR3 region is CASLKALGDSYQETQYF. The CDR3 coding sequence is TGTGCCAGCCTCAAAGCCCTCGGGGACAGCTACCAAGAGACCCAGTACTTC.

In its sample, this clonotype ranks as medium-sized (0.01 to 0.1%). V is TRBV2 and J is TRBJ1-5; D gene uncertain. Germline V gene lookup returns CDR1 SNHLY and CDR2 FYNNEI. V was clipped by 6 bases and J by 2 bases, with 14 bases between them. The length of the CDR3 is 15 residues. The CDR3 reads CASRGDTYGNQPQHF. CDR3 in DNA: TGTGCCAGCAGGGGTGACACATACGGCAATCAGCCCCAGCATTTT.

Within the sample, this clonotype is medium-sized (0.01 to 0.1%). The V gene is TRBV19, the J gene TRBJ1-5; the D is unclear. Germline V gene data show CDR1 as LNHDA and CDR2 as SQIVND (reference sequence). Trimming pared 4 bases from V and 1 base from J, leaving 11 bases between. The CDR3 loop spans 15 amino acids. CDR3 region: CASSTRPGSNQPQHF. CDR3 DNA sequence: TGTGCCAGTAGTACCCGGCCGGGGAGCAATCAGCCCCAGCATTTT.

This clonotype was counted ten times or more. The J gene is TRBJ2-3, the V gene TRBV29-1, with D perhaps TRBD2 (6 bases). Trimming cost V 1 base and J 3 bases, with 14 bases left between them. The CDR3 sequence is 15 residues long. Germline-derived CDR1 and CDR2 are SQVTM and ANQGSEA. The CDR3 here is CSVEGGTQPTDTQYF. The CDR3 nucleotides read TGCAGCGTTGAAGGAGGGACTCAGCCGACAGATACGCAGTATTTT.

This clonotype was seen ten or more times. The chain combines TRBV4-3 with TRBJ1-4; TRBD1 aligns across 8 bases. CDR1 is LGHNA and CDR2 is YSLEER in the germline V gene. The CDR3 extends over 15 amino acids. Trimming took 1 base from V and 7 from J; bases not matched to a gene: 5. This chain's CDR3 is CASSQGGRGREKLFF. The CDR3 DNA reads TGCGCCAGCAGCCAAGGCGGCAGGGGGCGTGAAAAACTGTTTTTT.

The chain combines TRBV5-1 with TRBJ2-7, with a tentative D call TRBD1 (6 bases). V lost 4 bases, J lost 2 bases, and 16 bases lay in between. The length of the CDR3 is 15 residues. The germline V gene has CDR1 SGHRS and CDR2 YFSETQ. CDR3 sequence reads: CASSQQGFGAYEQYF. The CDR3, as DNA: TGCGCCAGCAGCCAACAGGGTTTTGGGGCCTACGAGCAGTACTTC.

By frequency in the sample, this clonotype is medium-sized (0.01 to 0.1%). This rearrangement joins TRBV5-1 to TRBJ1-1; D is unresolved. The CDR3 loop spans 13 amino acids. Trimming left V 2 bases short and J 7 bases short, with 12 bases between. Germline loops: CDR1 SGHRS, CDR2 YFSETQ. The CDR3 is CASSFGLWDEAFF. For the CDR3, the DNA is TGCGCCAGCAGCTTCGGTTTGTGGGATGAAGCTTTCTTT.

This clonotype rates as medium-sized. V gene TRBV5-1 combines with J gene TRBJ2-1; 12 bases are shared with TRBD2. Trimming at V came to 4 bases and at J to 8 bases, leaving 4 bases not matched to a gene. From germline, CDR1 is SGHRS and CDR2 YFSETQ. The length of the CDR3 is 14 residues. CDR3: CASSRLAGVDEQFF. The CDR3 nucleotides are TGCGCCAGCAGCCGACTAGCGGGAGTGGATGAGCAGTTCTTC.

CDR3 residues: CSATGRSTDSNQPQHF. The CDR3 DNA reads as TGCAGTGCTACCGGACGGAGCACCGATAGCAATCAGCCCCAGCATTTT. The chain joins TRBV20-1 to TRBJ1-5; D ambiguous. The length of the CDR3 is 16 residues. Germline CDR1 reads DFQATT; CDR2 reads SNEGSKA (reference sequence). V dropped 4 bases and J dropped 0 bases, with 16 bases sitting between them.

This clonotype counts as medium-sized. The V and J genes are TRBV18 and TRBJ2-7; 9 nucleotides agree with TRBD1. CDR1 and CDR2 (germline): KGHSH, LQKENI. Germline trimming cut 3 bases from V and 3 bases from J; bases unmatched to any gene: 9. This CDR3 has 16 amino acids. CDR3 residues: CASSPSRDRAGYEQYF. The DNA for the CDR3 is TGTGCCAGCTCACCGTCCCGGGACAGGGCGGGCTACGAGCAGTACTTC.

This clonotype was recorded many times. The J gene is TRBJ1-5, the V gene TRBV4-1; 8 bases line up with TRBD1. V was clipped by 4 bases and J by 4 bases; unmatched bases: 9. This CDR3 is 16 amino acids long. CDR1 and CDR2 (germline): MGHRA, YSYEKL. The CDR3 DNA follows: TGCGCCAGCAGCCCCACCCCCACAGGGGGGAATCAGCCCCAGCATTTT. It translates to CASSPTPTGGNQPQHF.

Within the sample, this clonotype is medium-sized. This chain uses TRBV6-2 or TRBV6-3 with TRBJ2-3; 7 nucleotides line up with TRBD2. The junction had 10 bases not matched to a gene; V was cut back by 10 bases and J by 0 bases. Germline loops: CDR1 MNHEY, CDR2 SVGEGT. CDR3 length equals 15 residues. This chain's CDR3 is CATFTISGSTDTQYF. In DNA form, the CDR3 reads TGTGCCACCTTTACAATTAGCGGGAGCACAGATACGCAGTATTTT.

This chain links TRBV4-1 with TRBJ1-5; D ambiguous. The CDR3 length is 14 residues. Per germline, CDR1 MGHRA and CDR2 YSYEKL. Trimming left V 3 bases short and J 4 bases short, with 10 bases between. DNA of the CDR3: TGCGCCAGCAGCCATTTGGACGGGAATCAGCCCCAGCATTTT. Translation gives CASSHLDGNQPQHF.

This clonotype counts as medium-sized (0.01 to 0.1%). V usage is TRBV7-9 and J usage is TRBJ2-4, with TRBD2 matching 8 bases. Germline CDR1 and CDR2: SEHNR and FQNEAQ (reference sequence). Unmatched junction bases numbered 3, after V lost 2 bases and J lost 6 bases. The CDR3 contains 14 residues. In DNA form, the CDR3 reads TGTGCCAGCAGCTTAAGCGGGGGCGGAAACATTCAGTACTTC. Protein: CASSLSGGGNIQYF.